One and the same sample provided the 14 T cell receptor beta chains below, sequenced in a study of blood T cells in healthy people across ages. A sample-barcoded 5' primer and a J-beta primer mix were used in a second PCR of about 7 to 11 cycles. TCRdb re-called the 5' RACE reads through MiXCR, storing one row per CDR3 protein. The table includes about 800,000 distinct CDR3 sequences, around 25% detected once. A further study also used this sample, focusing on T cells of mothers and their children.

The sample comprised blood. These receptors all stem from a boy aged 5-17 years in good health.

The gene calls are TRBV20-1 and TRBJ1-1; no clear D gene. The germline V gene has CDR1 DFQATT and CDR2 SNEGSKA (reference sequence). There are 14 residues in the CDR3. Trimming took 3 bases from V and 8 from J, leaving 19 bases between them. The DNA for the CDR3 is TGCAGTGCTAGTGAAGGATACCTTGACGTAGAAGCTTTCTTT. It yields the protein CSASEGYLDVEAFF.

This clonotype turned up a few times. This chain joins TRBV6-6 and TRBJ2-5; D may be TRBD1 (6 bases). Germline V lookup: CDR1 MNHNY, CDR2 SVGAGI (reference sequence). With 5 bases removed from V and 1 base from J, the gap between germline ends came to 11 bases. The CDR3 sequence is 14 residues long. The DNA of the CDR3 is TGTGCCAGCAGTAACGGACAGCTCCAAGAGACCCAGTACTTC. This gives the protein CASSNGQLQETQYF.

CDR3: CSARAVGKLFF. CDR3 sequence (DNA): TGCAGTGCTAGAGCTGTAGGAAAACTGTTTTTT. The gene calls are TRBV20-1 and TRBJ1-4; no firm D call. The V gene's germline CDR1 is DFQATT and CDR2 SNEGSKA (reference sequence). V lost 1 base, J lost 10 bases, and 7 bases lay in between. This CDR3 has 11 residues.

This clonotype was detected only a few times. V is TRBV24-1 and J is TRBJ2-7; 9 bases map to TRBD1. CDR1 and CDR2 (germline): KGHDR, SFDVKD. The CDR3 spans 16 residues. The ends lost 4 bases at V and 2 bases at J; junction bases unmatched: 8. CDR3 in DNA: TGTGCCACCAGTGACTCGCCGGGACAGGGAACCTACGAGCAGTACTTC. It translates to CATSDSPGQGTYEQYF.

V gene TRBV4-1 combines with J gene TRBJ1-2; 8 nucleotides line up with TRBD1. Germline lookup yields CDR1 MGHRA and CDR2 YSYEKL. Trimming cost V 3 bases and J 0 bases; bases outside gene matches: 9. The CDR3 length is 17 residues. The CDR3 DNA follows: TGCGCCAGCAGCCATGGACAGGGTTGGGAGTCTAACTATGGCTACACCTTC. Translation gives CASSHGQGWESNYGYTF.

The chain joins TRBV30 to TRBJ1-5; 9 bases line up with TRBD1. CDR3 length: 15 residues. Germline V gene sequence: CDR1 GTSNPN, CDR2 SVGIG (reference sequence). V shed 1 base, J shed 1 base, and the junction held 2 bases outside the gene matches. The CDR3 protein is CAWSAQGASNQPQHF. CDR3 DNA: TGTGCCTGGAGTGCACAGGGGGCGAGCAATCAGCCCCAGCATTTT. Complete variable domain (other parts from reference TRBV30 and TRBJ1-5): SQTIHQWPATLVQPVGSPLSLECTVEGTSNPNLYWYRQAAGRGLQLLFYSVGIGQISSEVPQNLSASRPQDRQFILSSKKLLLSDSGFYLCAWSAQGASNQPQHFGDGTRLSIL.

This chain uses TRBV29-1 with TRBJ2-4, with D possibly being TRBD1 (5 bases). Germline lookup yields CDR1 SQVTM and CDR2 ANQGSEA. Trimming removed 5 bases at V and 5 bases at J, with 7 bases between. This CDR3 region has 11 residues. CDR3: CSVSRENIQYF. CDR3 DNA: TGCAGCGTTTCCAGGGAAAACATTCAGTACTTC.

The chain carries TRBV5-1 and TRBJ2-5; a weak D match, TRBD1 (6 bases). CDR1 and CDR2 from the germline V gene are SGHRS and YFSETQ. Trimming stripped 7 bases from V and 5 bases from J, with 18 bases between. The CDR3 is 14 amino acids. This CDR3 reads CASSVRGFEETQYF. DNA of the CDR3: TGCGCCAGCTCGGTGAGGGGGTTTGAGGAGACCCAGTACTTC. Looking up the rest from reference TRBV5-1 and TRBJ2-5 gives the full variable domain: KAGVTQTPRYLIKTRGQQVTLSCSPISGHRSVSWYQQTPGQGLQFLFEYFSETQRNKGNFPGRFSGRQFSNSRSEMNVSTLELGDSALYLCASSVRGFEETQYFGPGTRLLVL.

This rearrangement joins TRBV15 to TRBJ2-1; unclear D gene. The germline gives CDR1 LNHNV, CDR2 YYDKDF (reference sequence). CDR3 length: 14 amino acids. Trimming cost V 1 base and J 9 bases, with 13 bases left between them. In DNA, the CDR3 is TGTGCCACCAGCAGAGGTTGGTACAAGCGTGAGCAGTTCTTC. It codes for CATSRGWYKREQFF.

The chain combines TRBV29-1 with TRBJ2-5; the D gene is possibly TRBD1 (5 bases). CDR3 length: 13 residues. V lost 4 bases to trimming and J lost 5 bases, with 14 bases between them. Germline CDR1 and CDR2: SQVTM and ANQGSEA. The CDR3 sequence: CSVAGPHSETQYF. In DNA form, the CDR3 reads TGCAGCGTTGCAGGGCCCCACTCTGAGACCCAGTACTTC.

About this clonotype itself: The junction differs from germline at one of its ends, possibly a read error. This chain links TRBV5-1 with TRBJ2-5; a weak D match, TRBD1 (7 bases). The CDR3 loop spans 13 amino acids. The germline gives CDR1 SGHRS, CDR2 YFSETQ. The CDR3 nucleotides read TGTGCCAGCAGCGGCGGGACAGATAAGACCCAGTACTTC. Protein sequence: CASSGGTDKTQYF.

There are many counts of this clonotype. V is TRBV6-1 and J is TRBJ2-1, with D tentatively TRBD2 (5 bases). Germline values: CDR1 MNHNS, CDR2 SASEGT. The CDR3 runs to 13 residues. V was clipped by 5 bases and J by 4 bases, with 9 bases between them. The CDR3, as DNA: TGTGCCAGCAGTTCTGGGGAGTACAATGAGCAGTTCTTC. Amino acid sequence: CASSSGEYNEQFF.

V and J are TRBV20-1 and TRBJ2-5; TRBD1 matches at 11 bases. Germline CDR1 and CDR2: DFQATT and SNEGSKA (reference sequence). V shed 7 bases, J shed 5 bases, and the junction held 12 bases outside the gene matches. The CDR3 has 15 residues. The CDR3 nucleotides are TGCAGTGTTCGAAGTGGACAGGGGGCCTTGGAGACCCAGTACTTC. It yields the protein CSVRSGQGALETQYF.

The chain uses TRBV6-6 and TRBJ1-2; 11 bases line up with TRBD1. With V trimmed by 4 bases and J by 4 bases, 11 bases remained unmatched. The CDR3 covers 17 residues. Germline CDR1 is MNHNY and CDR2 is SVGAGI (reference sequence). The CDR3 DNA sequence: TGTGCCAGCAGTTTGCGGACAGGGGGCGTTCCCCTCTATGGCTACACCTTC. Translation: CASSLRTGGVPLYGYTF.